The next 17 T cell receptor beta chains were all read from a single sample in a study of PD-1 blockade in classical Hodgkin lymphoma. The time point is: cycle 4 day 1 (C4D1), after less than seven weeks of nivolumab. Autologous stem cell transplantation was followed by relapse in every patient, and brentuximab vedotin exposure varied. This table comes from immunoSEQ multiplex PCR, and its TCRdb copy is limited to in-frame clones, with some not included. This sample yields 5,500 to 8,000 clones, of which 82% are seen a single time; roughly 30% belongs to the top ten. The specimen was peripheral blood mononuclear cells (PBMCs), collected before the fourth cycle of nivolumab. Receptor source: a human donor with classical Hodgkin lymphoma.

This clone appeared a single time. The DNA of the CDR3 is TGTGCCAGCAGTTTAGACAGCCTCAATCAGCCCCAGCATTTT. Translating it yields CASSLDSLNQPQHF. The V and J genes are TRBV28 and TRBJ1-5, with a possible D match to TRBD1 (5 bases). V gave up 2 bases and J gave up 3 bases, with 8 bases separating them. Germline V lookup: CDR1 MDHEN, CDR2 SYDVKM. The CDR3 is 14 amino acids.

The chain couples TRBV6-5 to TRBJ1-6; D gene ambiguous. Germline lookup yields CDR1 MNHEY and CDR2 SVGAGI. Trimming cost V 2 bases and J 5 bases, with 13 bases left between them. The CDR3 is made up of 16 amino acids. This chain's CDR3 is CASSYRGRWDNSPLHF. The CDR3 region has the DNA TGTGCCAGCAGTTACCGGGGTAGATGGGATAATTCACCCCTCCACTTT.

This chain joins TRBV6-5 and TRBJ1-4; unclear D gene. The V and J ends lost 4 bases and 6 bases respectively, with 6 bases between them. The V gene's germline CDR1 is MNHEY and CDR2 SVGAGI. The length of the CDR3 is 12 residues. CDR3 bases: TGTGCCAGCAGTTCGAGTGATGAAAAACTGTTTTTT. Its protein product is CASSSSDEKLFF.

V and J are TRBV27 and TRBJ1-1, with 8 bases matching TRBD1. From germline, CDR1 is MNHEY and CDR2 SMNVEV (reference sequence). The CDR3 runs to 16 residues. Unmatched junction bases numbered 15, after V lost 7 bases and J lost 5 bases. CDR3 region: CASNPDRVIAITEAFF. The CDR3 DNA follows: TGTGCCAGCAACCCGGACAGGGTGATTGCGATTACTGAAGCTTTCTTT.

The chain carries TRBV2 and TRBJ2-1; TRBD1 is a possible D gene (6 bases). The V gene's germline CDR1 is SNHLY and CDR2 FYNNEI. This CDR3 spans 13 amino acids. V lost 2 bases, J lost 5 bases, and 7 bases lay in between. CDR3 nucleotide sequence: TGTGCCAGCAGTGAACAGGGGAACAATGAGCAGTTCTTC. Protein sequence: CASSEQGNNEQFF.

In its sample, this clone was seen once. The V call is TRBV7-9, the J call TRBJ1-2, with D hard to call. CDR1 is SEHNR and CDR2 is FQNEAQ in the germline V gene (reference sequence). V lost 4 bases to trimming and J lost 2 bases, with 8 bases between them. The CDR3 loop spans 13 amino acids. CDR3 sequence reads: CASSSTVNYGYTF. In nucleotides, the CDR3 is TGTGCCAGCAGCTCCACGGTGAACTATGGCTACACCTTC.

The chain couples TRBV6-1 to TRBJ2-7; D is ambiguous. The CDR3 covers 12 residues. The V gene lost 6 bases and the J gene lost 2 bases, with 8 bases spanning the gap. Per the germline V gene, CDR1 is MNHNS and CDR2 is SASEGT. CDR3 amino acids: CASRVGTYEQYF. The CDR3 bases are TGTGCCAGCAGGGTCGGAACCTACGAGCAGTACTTC.

This clone was seen only a few times. The chain joins TRBV7-2 to TRBJ2-7, with D perhaps matching TRBD1 or TRBD2 (6 bases each). The CDR3 totals 15 residues. V lost 7 bases, J lost 0 bases, and 16 bases lay in between. Germline CDR1 is SGHTA and CDR2 is FQGNSA. The CDR3 here is CASTVSGGHSYEQYF. The CDR3 DNA follows: TGTGCCAGCACCGTTTCCGGGGGACACTCCTACGAGCAGTACTTC.

The CDR3 sequence: CASSLEQGSNNSPLHF. CDR3 coding DNA: TGTGCCAGCAGCTTGGAACAGGGGTCCAACAATTCACCCCTCCACTTT. The chain is built from TRBV5-4 and TRBJ1-6; 7 nucleotides line up with TRBD1. The germline V gene has CDR1 SGHNT and CDR2 YYREEE (reference sequence). The CDR3 is made up of 16 amino acids. J lost 7 bases, V lost 0 bases, and 7 bases had no gene match. The whole variable domain, filled in from reference TRBV5-4 and TRBJ1-6, reads ETGVTQSPTHLIKTRGQQVTLRCSSQSGHNTVSWYQQALGQGPQFIFQYYREEENGRGNFPPRFSGLQFPNYSSELNVNALELDDSALYLCASSLEQGSNNSPLHFGNGTRLTVT.

V and J are TRBV5-1 and TRBJ1-1, with D tentatively TRBD1 (5 bases). The V gene's germline CDR1 is SGHRS and CDR2 YFSETQ. V shed 5 bases and J shed 5 bases, with 13 bases lying between them. This CDR3 contains 13 residues. CDR3 region: CASRDPGGTEAFF. CDR3 bases: TGCGCCAGCAGAGATCCCGGGGGGACTGAAGCTTTCTTT. The full variable domain, with the rest looked up from reference TRBV5-1 and TRBJ1-1, is KAGVTQTPRYLIKTRGQQVTLSCSPISGHRSVSWYQQTPGQGLQFLFEYFSETQRNKGNFPGRFSGRQFSNSRSEMNVSTLELGDSALYLCASRDPGGTEAFFGQGTRLTVV.

This clone turned up a few times. The genes are TRBV28 and TRBJ1-2; no definite D call. V lost 8 bases, J lost 0 bases, and 7 bases lay in between. CDR1 and CDR2 from the germline V gene are MDHEN and SYDVKM. The CDR3 runs to 12 residues. CDR3 in amino acids: CASGASNYGYTF. The CDR3 coding sequence is TGTGCCAGCGGTGCGTCTAACTATGGCTACACCTTC.

DNA of the CDR3: TGTGCCAGCAGTTCCCTAGGGCGATCCCCGTTCTTC. Protein: CASSSLGRSPFF. The chain employs TRBV6-5 and TRBJ2-1; D not resolved. V was clipped by 4 bases and J by 15 bases, with 16 bases between them. This CDR3 has 12 amino acids. Germline V CDR1 and CDR2: MNHEY, SVGAGI.

The CDR3 DNA is TGTGCCAGCAGCTCATCAGGGTTTGAAAAACTGTTTTTT. Protein sequence: CASSSSGFEKLFF. The genes are TRBV7-2 and TRBJ1-4, with D possibly being TRBD1 (5 bases). The CDR3 has 13 amino acids. From germline, CDR1 is SGHTA and CDR2 FQGNSA. The V end was cut by 4 bases, the J end by 7 bases, with 10 bases between.

The chain uses TRBV19 and TRBJ1-6; maybe TRBD1 (6 bases). V shed 9 bases and J shed 6 bases, with 24 bases lying between them. CDR3 size: 17 residues. Looked up from germline, CDR1 is LNHDA and CDR2 is SQIVND (reference sequence). CDR3 residues: CASPTPLPGRGNSPLHF. The CDR3 region has the DNA TGTGCCAGCCCGACTCCCCTGCCCGGCAGGGGTAATTCACCCCTCCACTTT.

J is TRBJ2-5 and V is TRBV7-2; either TRBD1 or TRBD2 may supply D (5 bases each). The J call is in doubt because the DNA end fits TRBJ2-7 better. CDR1 is SGHTA, CDR2 FQGNSA, per germline. The CDR3 extends over 13 amino acids. DNA of the CDR3: TGTGCCAGCAGCGCACGGTCTGGGGGCGAGCAGTACTTC. This gives the protein CASSARSGGEQYF.

The chain recombines TRBV10-3 with TRBJ1-6; no definite D call. The CDR3 covers 20 residues. Trimming removed 7 bases at V and 7 bases at J, with 32 bases between. Germline V lookup: CDR1 ENHRY, CDR2 SYGVKD. DNA for the CDR3: TGTGCCATCACCCTTGGAGGCAGAAATCCCCACCCAGGACGGAATTCACCCCTCCACTTT. Translation gives CAITLGGRNPHPGRNSPLHF.

The CDR3 sequence: CASSLALPGRAGELFF. The CDR3 bases are TGCGCCAGCAGCTTGGCCCTTCCTGGGCGAGCCGGGGAGCTGTTTTTT. The chain is built from TRBV5-1 and TRBJ2-2; no firm D call. This CDR3 has 16 residues. Germline CDR1 and CDR2: SGHRS and YFSETQ. V was cut by 0 bases and J by 6 bases, with 15 bases left in between.